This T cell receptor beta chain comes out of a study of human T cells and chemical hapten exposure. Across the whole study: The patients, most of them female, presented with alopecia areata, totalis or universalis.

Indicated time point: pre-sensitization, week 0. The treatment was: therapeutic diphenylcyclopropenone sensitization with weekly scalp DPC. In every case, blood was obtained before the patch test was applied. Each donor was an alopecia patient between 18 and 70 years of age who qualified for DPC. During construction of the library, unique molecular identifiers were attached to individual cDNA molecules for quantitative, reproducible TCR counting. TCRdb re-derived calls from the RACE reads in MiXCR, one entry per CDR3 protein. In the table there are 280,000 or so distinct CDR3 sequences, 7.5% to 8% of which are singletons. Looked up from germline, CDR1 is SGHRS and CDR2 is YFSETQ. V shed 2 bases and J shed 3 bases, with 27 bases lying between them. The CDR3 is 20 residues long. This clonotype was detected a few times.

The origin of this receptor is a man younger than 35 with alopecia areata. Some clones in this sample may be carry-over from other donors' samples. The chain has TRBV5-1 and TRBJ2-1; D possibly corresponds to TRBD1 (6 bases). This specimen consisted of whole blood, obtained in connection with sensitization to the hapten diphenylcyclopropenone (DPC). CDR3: CASSLWGLQGMMLHYNEQFF. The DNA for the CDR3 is TGCGCCAGCAGCTTATGGGGGTTGCAGGGGATGATGCTACACTACAATGAGCAGTTCTTC.